Below, 31 T cell receptor beta chains from the same sample are listed, as sequenced in a study of blood T cell repertoires in COVID-19. The assay was immunoSEQ multiplex PCR, and TCRdb's table has in-frame clones only and misses some. The data hold fewer than 250,000 clones, with around 83% observed a single time. Sequencing was performed on peripheral blood. These receptors all come from a man aged 35 to 55 with acute or convalescent COVID-19.

The J gene is TRBJ2-2, the V gene TRBV12-5; D ambiguous. The V gene's germline CDR1 is LGHNT and CDR2 FRNRAP. Trimming removed 5 bases from V and 5 bases from J, with 12 bases in between. CDR3 length: 14 amino acids. The CDR3 loop reads CASGTSSRTGELFF. The CDR3 DNA reads as TGTGCTAGTGGTACCTCCTCCAGGACCGGGGAGCTGTTTTTT.

The rearrangement joins TRBV27 to TRBJ1-6, with D perhaps matching TRBD1 (5 bases). Trimming took off 5 bases at V and 6 bases at J, with 11 bases between the two ends. This CDR3 is 14 amino acids long. Germline values: CDR1 MNHEY, CDR2 SMNVEV (reference sequence). The CDR3 region has the DNA TGTGCCAGCAGTCAGGGTTCTTTTAATTCACCCCTCCACTTT. Translation gives CASSQGSFNSPLHF.

The J gene is TRBJ1-2, the V gene TRBV6-5, with D perhaps TRBD1 (5 bases). This CDR3 contains 15 residues. V was pared by 7 bases and J by 6 bases, with 21 bases between. In germline, CDR1 is MNHEY, CDR2 SVGAGI. For the CDR3, the DNA is TGTGCCAGCACCCTGGGTGGGACTGGGGGGGATGGCTACACCTTC. Amino acid sequence: CASTLGGTGGDGYTF.

The V gene is TRBV6-5, the J gene TRBJ1-2, with TRBD1 identical over 7 bases. This CDR3 region has 16 residues. The V and J ends lost 4 bases and 0 bases, in that order; junction bases with no gene match: 8. Germline CDR1 reads MNHEY; CDR2 reads SVGAGI. The chain's CDR3 is CASSSSFGQANYGYTF. The CDR3 coding sequence is TGTGCCAGCAGTTCCTCCTTTGGACAGGCTAACTATGGCTACACCTTC.

The J gene is TRBJ1-2, the V gene TRBV9; TRBD1 agrees at 11 bases. The length of the CDR3 is 15 residues. CDR1 is SGDLS, CDR2 YYNGEE, per germline. Unmatched junction bases numbered 7, after V lost 3 bases and J lost 6 bases. The CDR3 reads CASSGTGGKDNGYTF. DNA for the CDR3: TGTGCCAGCAGCGGGACAGGGGGCAAGGATAATGGCTACACCTTC. The full variable domain, completed using reference TRBV9 and TRBJ1-2, is DSGVTQTPKHLITATGQRVTLRCSPRSGDLSVYWYQQSLDQGLQFLIQYYNGEERAKGNILERFSAQQFPDLHSELNLSSLELGDSALYFCASSGTGGKDNGYTFGSGTRLTVV.

The chain links TRBV10-1 to TRBJ2-3; D perhaps matches TRBD2 (6 bases). The germline V gene has CDR1 WNHNN and CDR2 SYGVQD (reference sequence). V was pared by 10 bases and J by 3 bases, with 20 bases between. The CDR3 runs to 15 residues. The CDR3 region has the DNA TGCGCCACCCCGGAGGGCGGGGCCCGAACAGATACGCAGTATTTT. It translates to CATPEGGARTDTQYF.

Written as DNA, the CDR3 is TGTGCCAGCAGCACGCGGACAGGGGCTAACTATGGCTACACCTTC. Translation: CASSTRTGANYGYTF. The rearrangement joins TRBV9 to TRBJ1-2; TRBD1 matches at 9 bases. This CDR3 is built from 15 residues. Germline values: CDR1 SGDLS, CDR2 YYNGEE. The ends lost 4 bases at V and 0 bases at J; junction bases unmatched: 4.

The rearrangement uses TRBV10-3 and TRBJ1-1; D perhaps matches TRBD1 (6 bases). Germline V CDR1 and CDR2: ENHRY, SYGVKD. CDR3 size: 14 residues. The V end lost 0 bases, the J end lost 6 bases, and 11 bases lay between the germline ends. In nucleotides, the CDR3 is TGTGCCATCAGTGAGTCTAGGGGGGGCTCTGAAGCTTTCTTT. It yields the protein CAISESRGGSEAFF.

This clone turned up a few times. The genes are TRBV3-1 (or the pseudogene TRBV3-2) and TRBJ1-6, with D possibly matching TRBD1 (6 bases). The CDR3 consists of 14 residues. Germline V lookup: CDR1 LGHDT, CDR2 YNNKEL (reference sequence). The V and J ends lost 5 bases and 12 bases respectively, with 17 bases between them. In DNA form, the CDR3 reads TGTGCCAGCAGCTTAGGACAGCAAGGAGGACCCCTCCACTTT. Translation: CASSLGQQGGPLHF.

The rearrangement uses TRBV5-1 and TRBJ2-5, with a possible D match to TRBD1 (6 bases). V was pared by 0 bases and J by 2 bases, with 8 bases between. In germline, CDR1 is SGHRS, CDR2 YFSETQ. CDR3 length equals 14 residues. The CDR3, as DNA: TGCGCCAGCAGCTTGGGGGGGCAGCAAGAGACCCAGTACTTC. This codes for CASSLGGQQETQYF.

The chain carries TRBV10-3 and TRBJ1-1; 9 positions agree with TRBD1. The CDR3 is 14 amino acids. Germline CDR1 ENHRY, CDR2 SYGVKD. Losses at the gene ends were 10 bases for V and 1 base for J; bases not matched to a gene: 7. The CDR3 loop reads CATASGQGNTEAFF. CDR3 nucleotides: TGTGCCACCGCATCGGGACAGGGGAACACTGAAGCTTTCTTT.

The chain links TRBV4-1 to TRBJ1-4; TRBD1 matches 8 bases. Germline V gene lookup returns CDR1 MGHRA and CDR2 YSYEKL. V shed 0 bases, J shed 7 bases, and the junction held 4 bases outside the gene matches. This CDR3 region has 15 residues. As DNA, the CDR3 is TGCGCCAGCAGCCAAGATAACAGGGGGAGTGAAAAACTGTTTTTT. Amino acids: CASSQDNRGSEKLFF.

V usage is TRBV28 and J usage is TRBJ1-2; no definite D call. V gave up 1 base and J gave up 8 bases, with 14 bases separating them. The length of the CDR3 is 14 residues. Germline lookup yields CDR1 MDHEN and CDR2 SYDVKM. The CDR3 is CASSLSRGSGGYTF. For the CDR3, the DNA is TGTGCCAGCAGTTTATCACGGGGTTCGGGGGGCTACACCTTC.

The rearrangement uses TRBV4-1 and TRBJ1-4; tentatively, D is TRBD1 (6 bases). The CDR3 is 15 residues long. Germline V gene data show CDR1 as MGHRA and CDR2 as YSYEKL. Trimming shortened V by 3 bases and J by 5 bases, and 13 bases separated the two germline ends. This CDR3 reads CASSQAGAGNEKLFF. As DNA, the CDR3 is TGCGCCAGCAGCCAGGCAGGGGCAGGGAATGAAAAACTGTTTTTT.

V and J are TRBV9 and TRBJ1-6, with TRBD1 identical over 7 bases. The V gene end was trimmed by 3 bases and the J gene end by 8 bases; junction bases not matched to a gene: 2. CDR3 length: 13 amino acids. Germline assignment: CDR1 SGDLS and CDR2 YYNGEE. The CDR3 DNA follows: TGTGCCAGCAGCGGACAGGGTTATTCACCCCTCCACTTT. Translating it yields CASSGQGYSPLHF.

The chain couples TRBV29-1 to TRBJ2-2, with 8 bases identical to TRBD1. The CDR3 covers 15 residues. Per germline, CDR1 SQVTM and CDR2 ANQGSEA. Trimming removed 5 bases from V and 8 bases from J; junction bases left unmatched: 13. CDR3 in DNA: TGCAGCGTTTCCGCCTCGACAGGGGTGGGGGGGGAGCTGTTTTTT. Its translation: CSVSASTGVGGELFF.

The CDR3 protein is CASRLGRRVSNSASCEQYF. The CDR3 region has the DNA TGTGCAAGTCGCCTGGGTCGGAGGGTGAGCAACTCTGCTAGCTGCGAGCAGTACTTC. The chain carries TRBV12-2 and TRBJ2-7; the table calls TRBD2, which could not be checked here. TRBV12-2 is a pseudogene locus. CDR3 length: 19 amino acids.

The chain links TRBV19 to TRBJ2-7; 9 nucleotides line up with TRBD1. Germline CDR1 is LNHDA and CDR2 is SQIVND (reference sequence). This CDR3 has 12 residues. V trimming: 5 bases; J trimming: 7 bases; junction bases outside the gene matches: 3. For the CDR3, the DNA is TGTGCCAGTAGTGGGACAGGGTGGGAGCAGTACTTC. This gives the protein CASSGTGWEQYF.

This chain uses TRBV11-2 with TRBJ2-1; 8 bases align to TRBD1. CDR1 and CDR2 (germline): SGHAT, FQNNGV. This CDR3 is built from 16 residues. The ends lost 4 bases at V and 1 base at J; junction bases unmatched: 6. For the CDR3, the DNA is TGTGCCAGCAGCTCCCCCGGGACAGGTTCCTACAATGAGCAGTTCTTC. It codes for CASSSPGTGSYNEQFF.

This sequence joins TRBV5-4 and TRBJ1-3; D unclear. V was shortened by 1 base and J by 5 bases, with 7 bases between the two germline ends. CDR3 length equals 13 residues. Germline V lookup: CDR1 SGHNT, CDR2 YYREEE (reference sequence). The CDR3 coding sequence is TGTGCCAGCAGCTTGTGGAGTCGAAACACCATATATTTT. Its protein is CASSLWSRNTIYF.

The genes are TRBV28 and TRBJ1-1; the D gene is possibly TRBD1 (6 bases). Germline V gene data show CDR1 as MDHEN and CDR2 as SYDVKM. Trimming shortened V by 5 bases and J by 5 bases, and 18 bases separated the two germline ends. This CDR3 has 15 amino acids. The CDR3 DNA is TGTGCCAGCAGTCTCCTAAGGCTAGGGGGAACTGAAGCTTTCTTT. The encoded protein is CASSLLRLGGTEAFF.

This clone is a singleton in its sample. The chain uses TRBV30 and TRBJ2-5; D may be TRBD2 (5 bases). V gave up 0 bases and J gave up 5 bases, with 10 bases separating them. There are 13 residues in the CDR3. CDR1 and CDR2 (germline): GTSNPN, SVGIG (reference sequence). Written as DNA, the CDR3 is TGTGCCTGGAGTGTAGGTGGAGGCGAGACCCAGTACTTC. Encoded protein: CAWSVGGGETQYF.

CDR3 residues: CASSFPGTSNSPLHF. The CDR3 nucleotides read TGTGCCAGCAGCTTTCCCGGGACATCTAATTCACCCCTCCACTTT. This chain joins TRBV5-6 and TRBJ1-6; possible D gene TRBD1, 6 bases. Germline V gene sequence: CDR1 SGHDT, CDR2 YYEEEE. V gave up 2 bases and J gave up 6 bases, with 12 bases separating them. This CDR3 contains 15 residues.

The CDR3 coding sequence is TGTGCCAGCAGCCCCTTCTTCGGCGGGGGGGCTCACAATGAGCAGTTCTTC. Its translation is CASSPFFGGGAHNEQFF. V gene TRBV16 combines with J gene TRBJ2-1; 9 bases are shared with TRBD2. CDR1 KGHSY and CDR2 FQNENV come from the germline V gene. The CDR3 runs to 17 residues. Unmatched junction bases numbered 12, after V lost 4 bases and J lost 5 bases. The full variable domain, with the rest looked up from reference TRBV16 and TRBJ2-1, is GEEVAQTPKHLVRGEGQKAKLYCAPIKGHSYVFWYQQVLKNEFKFLISFQNENVFDETGMPKERFSAKCLPNSPCSLEIQATKLEDSAVYFCASSPFFGGGAHNEQFFGPGTRLTVL.

The V and J genes are TRBV2 and TRBJ2-7, with 8 bases aligning to TRBD1. The CDR3 loop spans 14 amino acids. In germline, CDR1 is SNHLY, CDR2 FYNNEI. J was trimmed by 2 bases and V by 6 bases; bases with no gene match: 6. Here the CDR3 reads CASSYIQGAYEQYF. The DNA for the CDR3 is TGTGCCAGCAGCTATATACAGGGGGCCTACGAGCAGTACTTC.

This chain joins TRBV2 and TRBJ1-5, with D unresolved. The ends were cut back, 7 bases at V and 9 bases at J, with 16 bases in the middle. The length of the CDR3 is 13 residues. Per germline, CDR1 SNHLY and CDR2 FYNNEI. The CDR3 here is CASMRSQSGPQHF. CDR3 sequence (DNA): TGTGCCAGCATGAGGTCCCAGAGTGGGCCCCAGCATTTT.

The genes are TRBV10-1 and TRBJ2-3; maybe TRBD2 (5 bases). V was clipped by 5 bases and J by 0 bases, with 12 bases between them. The CDR3 contains 15 residues. Germline CDR1 is WNHNN and CDR2 is SYGVQD (reference sequence). The CDR3, as DNA: TGCGCCAGCAGTCAAGATCGGGGAAGCACAGATACGCAGTATTTT. Translation gives CASSQDRGSTDTQYF.

The chain links TRBV6-1 to TRBJ1-2; D is undetermined. Germline loops: CDR1 MNHNS, CDR2 SASEGT. The V end was cut by 1 base, the J end by 5 bases, with 5 bases between. The CDR3 spans 12 residues. The DNA for the CDR3 is TGTGCCAGCAGTGAAGGGGCATATGGCTACACCTTC. Amino acids: CASSEGAYGYTF.

The chain joins TRBV28 to TRBJ2-1, with D uncertain. The CDR3 sequence is 10 residues long. The germline V gene has CDR1 MDHEN and CDR2 SYDVKM. The ends were cut back, 6 bases at V and 6 bases at J, with 3 bases in the middle. Here the CDR3 DNA reads TGTGCCAGCAGCTTCAATGAGCAGTTCTTC. Its protein is CASSFNEQFF. The full variable domain, in which reference TRBV28 and TRBJ2-1 provide the parts outside the CDR3, is DVKVTQSSRYLVKRTGEKVFLECVQDMDHENMFWYRQDPGLGLRLIYFSYDVKMKEKGDIPEGYSVSREKKERFSLILESASTNQTSMYLCASSFNEQFFGPGTRLTVL.

This sequence joins TRBV28 and TRBJ1-5, with TRBD1 matching over 7 bases. V trimming: 3 bases; J trimming: 4 bases; junction bases outside the gene matches: 6. The germline gives CDR1 MDHEN, CDR2 SYDVKM. The CDR3 loop spans 15 amino acids. CDR3: CASSLGSGGNQPQHF. The CDR3 DNA reads TGTGCCAGCAGTTTGGGTTCAGGGGGGAATCAGCCCCAGCATTTT.

The chain is built from TRBV11-2 and TRBJ2-1; TRBD2 matches 9 bases. V was clipped by 4 bases and J by 8 bases; unmatched bases: 15. This CDR3 has 17 residues. Germline loops: CDR1 SGHAT, CDR2 FQNNGV. The CDR3 DNA sequence: TGTGCCAGCAGCTCCCCCCATCGCGGGGGGGCGGGCGATGAGCAGTTCTTC. Protein sequence: CASSSPHRGGAGDEQFF. Using reference TRBV11-2 and TRBJ2-1 for the parts outside the CDR3, the full variable domain is EAGVAQSPRYKIIEKRQSVAFWCNPISGHATLYWYQQILGQGPKLLIQFQNNGVVDDSQLPKDRFSAERLKGVDSTLKIQPAKLEDSAVYLCASSSPHRGGAGDEQFFGPGTRLTVL.